Below, one TCR beta chain is given with its context. Its antigen remains unidentified. CD45RO-negative CD8 cells positively selected for CCR7 made up the naive population, which excluded terminally differentiated effector memory CD45RA+ cells. The data derive from a study of shared clonotypes between healthy human individuals. V was pared by 0 bases and J by 4 bases, with 10 bases between. This CDR3 region has 14 residues. The germline CDR1 and CDR2 sequences are LGHNA and YSLEER. Clones were sequenced by immunoSEQ multiplex PCR, and TCRdb holds only the in-frame ones, with some missing. Of millions of clones listed, about 95% are singletons. Study results and limitations: Few donors restricted represented genetic and exposure-history diversity.

The chain combines TRBV4-3 with TRBJ2-7; no clear D gene. The clonotype comes from a young man in good health. The sample comprised naive CD8+ T cells sorted from blood. CDR3 sequence (DNA): TGCGCCAGCAGCCAAGACCTAGAAACGTACGAGCAGTACTTC. Its translation is CASSQDLETYEQYF.